These 20 T cell receptor beta chains were sequenced from one sample in a study of T-cell memory formation after mild COVID-19. TCRdb used MiXCR to reprocess the 5' RACE reads, holding one entry per CDR3 protein. The sample holds about 150,000 distinct CDR3 sequences, approximately 12% seen once. Sequenced sample: PBMCs or a T cell subset sorted from them (not recorded which). The receptors originated from a young man who had mild COVID-19 (a few samples of this study predate the infection). Cell type and time point are not known.

This clonotype was observed a single time. A read error may explain this, as a much larger clone is one base away. V and J are TRBV20-1 and TRBJ1-2, with TRBD1 as a possible D gene (5 bases). CDR1 is DFQATT and CDR2 is SNEGSKA in the germline V gene (reference sequence). CDR3 length: 11 amino acids. The CDR3 loop reads CRAAQDYGYTF. The CDR3 nucleotides are TGCAGAGCGGCACAGGACTATGGCTACACCTTC.

The CDR3: CASSSTTEAFF. In nucleotides, the CDR3 is TGTGCCAGCAGTTCCACCACTGAAGCTTTCTTT. The rearrangement links TRBV6-5 to TRBJ1-1, with D unclear. The V gene lost 4 bases and the J gene lost 4 bases, with 4 bases spanning the gap. The CDR3 covers 11 residues. Germline V gives CDR1 MNHEY, CDR2 SVGAGI.

This clonotype has only a few counts. The CDR3 spells CASSTRQGYTGELFF. DNA of the CDR3: TGTGCCAGCTCCACCCGACAGGGATATACCGGGGAGCTGTTTTTT. This sequence joins TRBV27 and TRBJ2-2; 7 nucleotides agree with TRBD1. This CDR3 comprises 15 residues. Germline V gene lookup returns CDR1 MNHEY and CDR2 SMNVEV (reference sequence). V gave up 8 bases and J gave up 5 bases; unmatched junction bases: 11.

With regard to this clonotype: At one of its ends the junction is not consistent with the germline gene, which may arise from a read error. The rearrangement links TRBV18 to TRBJ1-1, with a possible D match to TRBD1 (5 bases). The CDR3 consists of 15 residues. Germline CDR1 is KGHSH and CDR2 is LQKENI. The CDR3 bases are TGTGCCAGATCACCCGGGGCAGGCCCAAACACTGAAGCTTTCTTT. Amino acid sequence: CARSPGAGPNTEAFF.

The chain employs TRBV11-2 and TRBJ2-3; D assignment may be TRBD1 or TRBD2 (6 bases each). The CDR3 consists of 17 residues. Germline assignment: CDR1 SGHAT and CDR2 FQNNGV. The V gene lost 6 bases and the J gene lost 0 bases, with 19 bases spanning the gap. CDR3 sequence: CASRTPGGGPSTDTQYF. The DNA for the CDR3 is TGTGCCAGCAGAACACCCGGGGGCGGACCGAGCACAGATACGCAGTATTTT.

The sample holds a few counts of this clonotype. The chain recombines TRBV9 with TRBJ2-1; D might be TRBD2 (6 bases). Trimming removed 2 bases at V and 7 bases at J, with 13 bases between. The CDR3 is 14 amino acids. The germline V gene encodes CDR1 SGDLS and CDR2 YYNGEE. This CDR3 is CASSVGGANNEQFF. CDR3 bases: TGTGCCAGCAGCGTGGGCGGGGCGAATAATGAGCAGTTCTTC. The whole variable domain, filled in from reference TRBV9 and TRBJ2-1, reads DSGVTQTPKHLITATGQRVTLRCSPRSGDLSVYWYQQSLDQGLQFLIQYYNGEERAKGNILERFSAQQFPDLHSELNLSSLELGDSALYFCASSVGGANNEQFFGPGTRLTVL.

This clonotype was seen more than once but under ten times. The chain has TRBV28 and TRBJ2-1; TRBD1 aligns across 7 bases. CDR3 length equals 14 residues. Germline V gene data show CDR1 as MDHEN and CDR2 as SYDVKM. V was pared by 5 bases and J by 7 bases, with 8 bases of the junction left unmatched. CDR3 DNA sequence: TGTGCCAGCAGTACTCACGACAGGGATAATGAGCAGTTCTTC. It codes for CASSTHDRDNEQFF.

The chain links TRBV12-3 or TRBV12-4 to TRBJ1-1; D gene uncertain. Trimming took off 5 bases at V and 10 bases at J, with 14 bases between the two ends. The length of the CDR3 is 12 residues. In DNA form, the CDR3 reads TGTGCCAGCAGTCCCCGGGCCGACGGAGCTTTCTTT. Its translation: CASSPRADGAFF.

V is TRBV7-2 and J is TRBJ2-7, with 11 bases identical to TRBD1. Trimming took 5 bases from V and 1 from J; bases not matched to a gene: 4. The CDR3 totals 15 residues. CDR1 is SGHTA and CDR2 is FQGNSA in the germline V gene. This chain's CDR3 is CASSPGQGVSYEQYF. CDR3 in DNA: TGTGCCAGCAGCCCGGGACAGGGGGTATCCTACGAGCAGTACTTC.

In this sample, this clonotype turned up a few times. The V gene is TRBV5-1, the J gene TRBJ1-1; TRBD1 might be the D (6 bases). The germline gives CDR1 SGHRS, CDR2 YFSETQ. The V and J ends lost 3 bases and 1 base respectively, with 10 bases between them. The CDR3 covers 14 residues. CDR3 region: CASSSQGPNTEAFF. CDR3 nucleotide sequence: TGCGCCAGCAGCTCCCAGGGGCCGAACACTGAAGCTTTCTTT.

This clonotype came up many times. The rearrangement joins TRBV5-1 to TRBJ2-3; TRBD2 is a possible D gene (7 bases). Germline V gene sequence: CDR1 SGHRS, CDR2 YFSETQ. V was trimmed by 2 bases and J by 5 bases, leaving 12 bases between them. CDR3 size: 14 residues. The CDR3 DNA reads as TGCGCCAGCAGCTTAGGGGGGGCCCAAGATACGCAGTATTTT. It yields the protein CASSLGGAQDTQYF.

A few counts support this clonotype. The rearrangement uses TRBV6-1 and TRBJ2-7; D is perhaps TRBD1 (6 bases). In germline, CDR1 is MNHNS, CDR2 SASEGT. Trimming took 2 bases from V and 0 from J, leaving 8 bases between them. The CDR3 sequence is 14 residues long. The CDR3 bases are TGTGCCAGCAGTGAACAGGGGAGCTCCTACGAGCAGTACGTC. Residues: CASSEQGSSYEQYV.

The DNA of the CDR3 is TGCGCCAGCAGCTTTGGCGTTATGGAGACCCAGTACTTC. Residues: CASSFGVMETQYF. This chain uses TRBV5-1 with TRBJ2-5, with D hard to call. Trimming stripped 2 bases from V and 5 bases from J, with 10 bases between. The CDR3 is made up of 13 amino acids. The germline V gene has CDR1 SGHRS and CDR2 YFSETQ.

The V gene is TRBV7-2, the J gene TRBJ2-2, with 11 bases fitting TRBD2. This CDR3 is built from 16 residues. CDR1 is SGHTA, CDR2 FQGNSA, per germline. Trimming at V came to 1 base and at J to 6 bases, leaving 4 bases not matched to a gene. The CDR3 reads CASSLGPSGGSGELFF. The CDR3 region has the DNA TGTGCCAGCAGCTTAGGTCCTAGCGGGGGGTCCGGGGAGCTGTTTTTT.

This clonotype was recorded a few times. The J gene is TRBJ2-3, the V gene TRBV20-1; no reliable D call. V lost 5 bases to trimming and J lost 6 bases, with 9 bases between them. The CDR3 is 11 residues long. Germline CDR1 and CDR2: DFQATT and SNEGSKA (reference sequence). This chain's CDR3 is CSAPFMDTQYF. DNA for the CDR3: TGCAGTGCTCCCTTCATGGATACGCAGTATTTT.

This chain links TRBV11-2 with TRBJ1-1, with a possible D match to TRBD1 (5 bases). This CDR3 is 15 amino acids long. Deletions cut 5 bases from V and 1 base from J, with 14 bases between. Germline assignment: CDR1 SGHAT and CDR2 FQNNGV. The CDR3 DNA reads as TGTGCCAGCAGCGATGCGAGGCAGGGGAACACTGAAGCTTTCTTT. It encodes CASSDARQGNTEAFF.

In this sample, this clonotype turned up a few times. The genes are TRBV6-2 or TRBV6-3 and TRBJ2-2; D tentatively fits TRBD1 or TRBD2 (5 bases each). Trimming removed 6 bases at V and 0 bases at J, with 5 bases between. The CDR3 totals 13 residues. CDR1 is MNHEY and CDR2 is SVGEGT in the germline V gene. The CDR3 region has the DNA TGTGCCAGCAGGGGGGCGAACACCGGGGAGCTGTTTTTT. Protein product: CASRGANTGELFF.

This sequence joins TRBV7-6 and TRBJ2-3, with a possible D match to TRBD2 (7 bases). Germline loops: CDR1 SGHVS, CDR2 FNYEAQ. The CDR3 sequence is 13 residues long. V shed 5 bases and J shed 8 bases, with 14 bases lying between them. CDR3 amino acids: CASSGRGAGTQYF. The CDR3 DNA is TGTGCCAGCAGCGGACGGGGGGCGGGTACGCAGTATTTT. Supplemented by reference TRBV7-6 and TRBJ2-3, the full variable domain reads GAGVSQSPRYKVTKRGQDVALRCDPISGHVSLYWYRQALGQGPEFLTYFNYEAQQDKSGLPNDRFSAERPEGSISTLTIQRTEQRDSAMYRCASSGRGAGTQYFGPGTRLTVL.

In this sample, this clonotype turned up a few times. The chain carries TRBV7-2 and TRBJ2-1; D might be TRBD1 or TRBD2, each matching 5 bases. The germline V and J ends were trimmed by 4 bases and 8 bases, with 15 bases remaining between them. Germline V CDR1 and CDR2: SGHTA, FQGNSA. CDR3 length equals 14 residues. The CDR3: CASSSPLRGDEQFF. The DNA for the CDR3 is TGTGCCAGCAGCTCCCCTCTCCGGGGCGATGAGCAGTTCTTC. Full variable domain (missing parts from reference TRBV7-2 and TRBJ2-1): GAGVSQSPSNKVTEKGKDVELRCDPISGHTALYWYRQSLGQGLEFLIYFQGNSAPDKSGLPSDRFSAERTGGSVSTLTIQRTQQEDSAVYLCASSSPLRGDEQFFGPGTRLTVL.

This chain uses TRBV12-5 with TRBJ2-3; no clear D. Germline V gene sequence: CDR1 LGHNT, CDR2 FRNRAP. This CDR3 spans 16 amino acids. V shed 1 base and J shed 0 bases, with 11 bases lying between them. The CDR3 coding sequence is TGTGCTAGTGGTTTGGGGACGCCCCCTAGCACAGATACGCAGTATTTT. Translation gives CASGLGTPPSTDTQYF.